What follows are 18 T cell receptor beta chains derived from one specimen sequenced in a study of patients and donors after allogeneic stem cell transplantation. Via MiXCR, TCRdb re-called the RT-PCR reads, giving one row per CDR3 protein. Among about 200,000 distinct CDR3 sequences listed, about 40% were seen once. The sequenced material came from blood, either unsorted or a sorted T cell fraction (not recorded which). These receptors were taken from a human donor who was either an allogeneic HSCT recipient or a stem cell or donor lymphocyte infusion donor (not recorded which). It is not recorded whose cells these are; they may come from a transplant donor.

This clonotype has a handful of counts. The CDR3: CSVVGGFPYSGYTF. In DNA, the CDR3 is TGCAGCGTTGTGGGGGGATTCCCTTACAGTGGCTACACCTTC. The rearrangement links TRBV29-1 to TRBJ1-2; possible D gene TRBD1, 5 bases. The germline V gene encodes CDR1 SQVTM and CDR2 ANQGSEA. The CDR3 extends over 14 amino acids. The ends were cut back, 4 bases at V and 7 bases at J, with 19 bases in the middle.

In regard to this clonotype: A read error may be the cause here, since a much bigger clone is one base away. The CDR3 is CASSPTDSANTIYF. CDR3 in DNA: TGCGCCAGCAGCCCTACAGACTCTGCAAACACCATATATTTT. The chain has TRBV5-1 and TRBJ1-3; unclear D gene. This CDR3 region has 14 residues. Germline values: CDR1 SGHRS, CDR2 YFSETQ.

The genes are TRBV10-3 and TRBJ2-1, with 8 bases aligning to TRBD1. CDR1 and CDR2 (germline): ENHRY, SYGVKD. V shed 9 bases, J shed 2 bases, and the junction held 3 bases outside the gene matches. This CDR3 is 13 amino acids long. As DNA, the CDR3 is TGTGCCATAGGGGACAGGACCTACAATGAGCAGTTCTTC. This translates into CAIGDRTYNEQFF.

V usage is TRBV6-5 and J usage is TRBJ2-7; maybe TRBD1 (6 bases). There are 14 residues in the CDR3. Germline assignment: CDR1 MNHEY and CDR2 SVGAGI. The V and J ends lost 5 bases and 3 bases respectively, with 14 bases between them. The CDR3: CASSTTSDSYEQYF. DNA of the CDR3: TGTGCCAGCAGTACTACGTCGGACAGCTACGAGCAGTACTTC.

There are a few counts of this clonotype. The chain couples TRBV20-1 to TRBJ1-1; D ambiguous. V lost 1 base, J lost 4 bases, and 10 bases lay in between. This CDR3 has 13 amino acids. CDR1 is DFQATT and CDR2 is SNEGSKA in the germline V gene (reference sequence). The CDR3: CSARVGGSTEAFF. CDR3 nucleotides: TGCAGTGCTAGAGTTGGTGGTAGCACTGAAGCTTTCTTT.

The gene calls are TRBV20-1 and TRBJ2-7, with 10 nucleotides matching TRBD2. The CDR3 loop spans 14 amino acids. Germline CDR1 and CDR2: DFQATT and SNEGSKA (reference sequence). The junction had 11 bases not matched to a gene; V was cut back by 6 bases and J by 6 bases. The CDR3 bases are TGCAGTGCCTCCCGCTCTAGCGGGAGTGGCGAGCAGTACTTC. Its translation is CSASRSSGSGEQYF.

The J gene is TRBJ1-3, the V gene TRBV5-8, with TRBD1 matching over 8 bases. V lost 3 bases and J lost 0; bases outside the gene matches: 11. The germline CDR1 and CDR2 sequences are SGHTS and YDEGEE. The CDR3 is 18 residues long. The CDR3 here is CASSSGQGKDFSGNTIYF. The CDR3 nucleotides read TGTGCCAGCAGCTCCGGACAGGGCAAAGACTTCTCTGGAAACACCATATATTTT.

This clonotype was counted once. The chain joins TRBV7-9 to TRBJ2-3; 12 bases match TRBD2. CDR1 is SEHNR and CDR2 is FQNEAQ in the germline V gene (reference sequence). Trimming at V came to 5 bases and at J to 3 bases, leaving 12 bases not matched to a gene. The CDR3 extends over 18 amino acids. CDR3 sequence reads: CASSHTSSSGRVTDTQYF. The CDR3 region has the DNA TGTGCCAGCAGCCATACCTCTTCTAGCGGGAGGGTAACAGATACGCAGTATTTT.

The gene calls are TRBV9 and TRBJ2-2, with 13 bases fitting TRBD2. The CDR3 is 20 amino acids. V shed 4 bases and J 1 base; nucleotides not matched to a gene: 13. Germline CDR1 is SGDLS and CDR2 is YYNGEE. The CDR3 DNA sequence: TGTGCCAGCAGCAATCCAGGGACTAGCGGGGTACCCGAGAACACCGGGGAGCTGTTTTTT. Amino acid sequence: CASSNPGTSGVPENTGELFF.

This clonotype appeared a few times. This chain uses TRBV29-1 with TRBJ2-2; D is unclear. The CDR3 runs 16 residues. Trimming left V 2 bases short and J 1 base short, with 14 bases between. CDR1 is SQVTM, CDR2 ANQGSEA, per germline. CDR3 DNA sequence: TGCAGCGTTGAATGGGAAGACTCCATGAACACCGGGGAGCTGTTTTTT. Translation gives CSVEWEDSMNTGELFF.

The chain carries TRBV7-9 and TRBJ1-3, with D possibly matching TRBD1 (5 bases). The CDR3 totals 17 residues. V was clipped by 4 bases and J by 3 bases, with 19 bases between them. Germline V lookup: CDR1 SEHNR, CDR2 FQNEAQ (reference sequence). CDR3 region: CASSSLADQGRGNTIYF. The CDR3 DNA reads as TGTGCCAGCAGCTCCCTGGCCGATCAGGGTCGTGGAAACACCATATATTTT.

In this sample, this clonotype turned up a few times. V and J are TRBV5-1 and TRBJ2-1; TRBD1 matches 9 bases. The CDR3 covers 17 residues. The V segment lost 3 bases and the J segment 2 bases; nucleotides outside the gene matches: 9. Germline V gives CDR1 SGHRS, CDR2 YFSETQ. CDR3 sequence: CASSYIDGQGTYNEQFF. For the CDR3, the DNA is TGCGCCAGCAGCTATATAGATGGACAGGGGACCTACAATGAGCAGTTCTTC.

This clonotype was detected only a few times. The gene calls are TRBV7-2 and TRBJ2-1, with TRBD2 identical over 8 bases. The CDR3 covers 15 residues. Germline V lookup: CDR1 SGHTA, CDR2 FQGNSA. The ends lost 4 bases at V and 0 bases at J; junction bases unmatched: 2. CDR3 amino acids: CASSSLAASYNEQFF. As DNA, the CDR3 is TGTGCCAGCAGCTCACTAGCGGCCTCCTACAATGAGCAGTTCTTC.

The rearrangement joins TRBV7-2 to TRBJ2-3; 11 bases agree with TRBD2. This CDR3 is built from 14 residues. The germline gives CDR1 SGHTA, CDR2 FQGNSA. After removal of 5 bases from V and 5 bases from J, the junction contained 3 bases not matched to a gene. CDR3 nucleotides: TGTGCCAGCAGCGAACTAGCGGGAGTAGATACGCAGTATTTT. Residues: CASSELAGVDTQYF.

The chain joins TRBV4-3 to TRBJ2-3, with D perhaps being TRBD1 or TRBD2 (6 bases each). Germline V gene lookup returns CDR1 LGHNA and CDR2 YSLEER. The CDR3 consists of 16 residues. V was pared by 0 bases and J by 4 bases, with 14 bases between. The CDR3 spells CASSQDLPGGADTQYF. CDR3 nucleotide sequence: TGCGCCAGCAGCCAAGATTTACCCGGGGGCGCAGATACGCAGTATTTT.

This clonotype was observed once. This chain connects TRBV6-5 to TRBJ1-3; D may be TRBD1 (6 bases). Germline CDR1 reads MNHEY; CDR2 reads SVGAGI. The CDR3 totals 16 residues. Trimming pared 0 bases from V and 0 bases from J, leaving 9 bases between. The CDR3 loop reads CASSYSDRLSGNTIYF. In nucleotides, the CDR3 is TGTGCCAGCAGTTACTCAGACAGGCTCTCTGGAAACACCATATATTTT.

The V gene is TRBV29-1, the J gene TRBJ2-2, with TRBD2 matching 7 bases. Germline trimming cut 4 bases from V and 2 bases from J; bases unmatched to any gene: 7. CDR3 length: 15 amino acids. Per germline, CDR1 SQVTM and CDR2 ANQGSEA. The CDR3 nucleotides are TGCAGCGTTGTTTCTGGCGGGAGTAACACCGGGGAGCTGTTTTTT. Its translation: CSVVSGGSNTGELFF.

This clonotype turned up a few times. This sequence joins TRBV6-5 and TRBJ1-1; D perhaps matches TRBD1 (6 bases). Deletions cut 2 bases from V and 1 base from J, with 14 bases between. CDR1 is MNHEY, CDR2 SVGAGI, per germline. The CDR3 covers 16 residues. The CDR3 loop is CASSYGGAVWNTEAFF. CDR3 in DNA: TGTGCCAGCAGTTACGGGGGGGCAGTATGGAACACTGAAGCTTTCTTT.